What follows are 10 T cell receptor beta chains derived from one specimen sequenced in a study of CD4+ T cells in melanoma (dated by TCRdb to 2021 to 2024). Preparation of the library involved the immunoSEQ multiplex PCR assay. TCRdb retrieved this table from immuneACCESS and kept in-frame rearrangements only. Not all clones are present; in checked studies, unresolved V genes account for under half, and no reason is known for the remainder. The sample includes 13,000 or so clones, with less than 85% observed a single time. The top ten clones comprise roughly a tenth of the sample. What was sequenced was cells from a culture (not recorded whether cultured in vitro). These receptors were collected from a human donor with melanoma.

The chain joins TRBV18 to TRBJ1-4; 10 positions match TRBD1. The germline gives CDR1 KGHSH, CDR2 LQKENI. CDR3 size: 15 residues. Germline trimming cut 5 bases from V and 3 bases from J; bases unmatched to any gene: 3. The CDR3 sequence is CASSAGTGANEKLFF. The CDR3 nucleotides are TGTGCCAGCTCAGCCGGGACAGGGGCTAATGAAAAACTGTTTTTT.

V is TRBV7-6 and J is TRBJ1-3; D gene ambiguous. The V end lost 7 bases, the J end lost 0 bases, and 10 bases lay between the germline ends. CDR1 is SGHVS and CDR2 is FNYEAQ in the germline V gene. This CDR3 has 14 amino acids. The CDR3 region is CASKELSSGNTIYF. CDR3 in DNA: TGTGCCAGCAAAGAGCTCAGCTCTGGAAACACCATATATTTT.

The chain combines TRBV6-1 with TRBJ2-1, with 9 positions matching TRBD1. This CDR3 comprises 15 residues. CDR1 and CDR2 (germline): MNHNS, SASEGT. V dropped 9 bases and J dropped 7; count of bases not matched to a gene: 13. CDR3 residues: CASIDVGQGANEQFF. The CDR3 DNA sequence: TGTGCCAGTATCGACGTGGGACAGGGCGCAAATGAGCAGTTCTTC.

The DNA for the CDR3 is TGTGCCAGCAGTTTATTAAGTGGAAACACCATATATTTT. Its protein product is CASSLLSGNTIYF. This sequence joins TRBV27 and TRBJ1-3; the D is unclear. Trimming stripped 1 base from V and 3 bases from J, with 4 bases between. Germline CDR1 is MNHEY and CDR2 is SMNVEV (reference sequence). This CDR3 contains 13 residues.

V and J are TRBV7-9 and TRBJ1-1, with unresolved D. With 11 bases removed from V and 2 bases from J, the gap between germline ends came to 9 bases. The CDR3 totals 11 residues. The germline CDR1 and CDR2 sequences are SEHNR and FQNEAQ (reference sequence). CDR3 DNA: TGTGCCTTAACGGATAACACTGAAGCTTTCTTT. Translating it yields CALTDNTEAFF. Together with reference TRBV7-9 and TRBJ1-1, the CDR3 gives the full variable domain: DTGVSQNPRHKITKRGQNVTFRCDPISEHNRLYWYRQTLGQGPEFLTYFQNEAQLEKSRLLSDRFSAERPKGSFSTLEIQRTEQGDSAMYLCALTDNTEAFFGQGTRLTVV.

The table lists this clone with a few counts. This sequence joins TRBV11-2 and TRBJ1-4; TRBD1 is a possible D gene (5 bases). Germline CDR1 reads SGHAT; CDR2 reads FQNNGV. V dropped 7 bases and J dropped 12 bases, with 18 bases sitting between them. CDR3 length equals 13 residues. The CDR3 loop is CASTVGGVSELFF. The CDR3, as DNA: TGTGCCAGCACGGTCGGAGGGGTTTCGGAACTGTTTTTT.

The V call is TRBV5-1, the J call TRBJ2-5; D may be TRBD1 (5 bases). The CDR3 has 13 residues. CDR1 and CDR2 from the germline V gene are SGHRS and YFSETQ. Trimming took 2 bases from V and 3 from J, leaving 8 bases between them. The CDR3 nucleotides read TGCGCCAGCAGCTTCCAGGGTGAAGAGACCCAGTACTTC. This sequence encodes CASSFQGEETQYF.

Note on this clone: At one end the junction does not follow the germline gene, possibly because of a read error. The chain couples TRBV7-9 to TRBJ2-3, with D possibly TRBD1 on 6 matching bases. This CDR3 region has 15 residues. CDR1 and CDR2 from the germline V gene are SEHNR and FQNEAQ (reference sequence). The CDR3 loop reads CASSLSWGPTNTQYF. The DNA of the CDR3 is TGTGCCAGCAGCTTATCCTGGGGGCCCACAAATACGCAGTATTTT. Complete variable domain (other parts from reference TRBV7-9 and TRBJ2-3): DTGVSQNPRHKITKRGQNVTFRCDPISEHNRLYWYRQTLGQGPEFLTYFQNEAQLEKSRLLSDRFSAERPKGSFSTLEIQRTEQGDSAMYLCASSLSWGPTNTQYFGPGTRLTVL.

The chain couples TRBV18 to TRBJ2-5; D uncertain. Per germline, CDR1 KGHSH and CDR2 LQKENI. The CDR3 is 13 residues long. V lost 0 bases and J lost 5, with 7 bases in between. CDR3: CASSPPSYETQYF. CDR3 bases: TGTGCCAGCTCACCACCGTCCTACGAGACCCAGTACTTC.

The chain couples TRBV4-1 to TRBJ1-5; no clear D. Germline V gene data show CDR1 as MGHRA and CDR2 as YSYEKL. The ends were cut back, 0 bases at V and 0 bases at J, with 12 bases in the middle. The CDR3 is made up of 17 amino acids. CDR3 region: CASSQDGSRRSNQPQHF. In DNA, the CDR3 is TGCGCCAGCAGCCAAGATGGAAGCAGGCGTAGCAATCAGCCCCAGCATTTT.